This T cell receptor (beta chain) was documented in a study of CD8 T cells in Susac syndrome (dated by TCRdb to between 2018 and 2021). At the level of the whole study: Among the Susac syndrome patients who were sequenced, clinically active disease was present in 5 or 6 and clinical remission was observed in about eight. At the time of blood withdrawal, Susac syndrome patients were either therapy-naive, taking corticosteroids (with some also receiving IVIg), or on IVIg alone. Whether CD8+ T cell activation and differentiation in Susac syndrome was antigen driven was tested using repertoire sequencing.

Remarks on this clonotype: Its binding antigen is unknown. No quality values exist for individual bases; no much larger clone is one base distant.

High-throughput TCR beta sequencing profiled peripheral blood CD8+ and CD4+ T cells from healthy donors, Susac syndrome patients and multiple sclerosis patients. Recently defined diagnostic criteria for definite or probable disease were met by the Susac syndrome patients. CD8+ TEMRA cells were enriched by FACS, while bulk CD8+ and CD4+ T cells were purified by magnetic negative isolation. Blood was drawn into EDTA tubes, processed within 24 hours, and PBMCs were isolated by density gradient centrifugation. PBMCs intended for TCR sequencing were frozen in liquid nitrogen and were later thawed in a 37 degrees C water bath. The sorted or isolated CD4+, CD8+ and CD8+ TEMRA cells reached a purity of at least 90%. RNA was extracted with the RNeasy kit and roughly 0.45 to 1 ug was reverse transcribed using random hexamers. TCR beta CDR3 regions were amplified with the immunoSEQ multiplex PCR assay covering 54 Vbeta and 13 Jbeta segments. PCR amplification bias was corrected by using a synthetic template baseline for primer optimization and computational correction. The source study handled its data this way. Reads were annotated to V, D and J genes according to IMGT and were analyzed with immunoSEQ Analyzer, with only productive sequences retained. To calculate clonality, Shannon entropy was normalized by log2 of the number of productive unique sequences and then subtracted from one. For each patient and control, public and private clones were evaluated within the 100 most prevalent clones. Clones were defined as Susac-specific when absent from the healthy and MS cohorts, from about 970 published viral clones and from other ImmuneACCESS disease sequences. In TCRdb, the public reads were trimmed at Q25 with fastp and aligned with MiXCR, with productive beta chains retained. Each CDR3 protein gets just one entry, which takes the most common genes and DNA from the rows behind it. V and J calls and clone size were set by TCRdb, not the authors. The sample table shows about 140,000 distinct CDR3 sequences, and roughly 94% are seen once. The top ten hold 0.13% to 0.15% of the sample.

What the authors observed across the whole study: The number of individuals in the TCR sequencing and HLA analysis was recognized as being relatively small. In the CD4+ T cell repertoire of Susac syndrome patients, clonal expansion was not detected.

Unmatched junction bases come to 17, with V trimmed by 5 bases and J by 7 bases. The CDR3 goes from the cysteine to the phenylalanine over 16 residues. Only the CDR3 region is kept as DNA, spanning 48 bases read in frame from base 1. Looking up the germline V gene (reference sequence) yields CDR1 SEHNR and CDR2 FQNEAQ. Here the chain combines TRBV7-9 and TRBJ2-7; the central 7 bases match TRBD1. Sequenced: CD4+ T cells from PBMCs. This receptor was obtained from a human donor with Susac syndrome. CDR3 region: CASSLKQGSPLLEQYF. DNA sequence: TGTGCCAGCAGCCTCAAACAGGGGTCCCCCCTGTTGGAGCAGTACTTC.